This T cell receptor beta chain originates from a study of T cell responses to AZD1222 COVID-19 vaccine. Germline lookup yields CDR1 LNHDA and CDR2 SQIVND (reference sequence). Trimming removed 6 bases at V and 0 bases at J, with 12 bases between. The CDR3 is made up of 15 amino acids. Libraries were prepared by immunoSEQ multiplex PCR; TCRdb keeps only in-frame clonotypes and omits some of them. The table includes 100,000 or so clones, approximately 88% detected once. V gene TRBV19 combines with J gene TRBJ2-1; a weak D match, TRBD1 (5 bases). The sequenced sample was peripheral blood, obtained on day 0 of AZD1222 vaccination. This TCR was recovered from an adult in good health. The CDR3, as DNA: TGTGCCAGTAGACAGGCTAGAAGCTCCTACAATGAGCAGTTCTTC. Its protein is CASRQARSSYNEQFF.